Shown below are 4 T cell receptor beta chains from a single sample sequenced in a study of T-cell memory formation after mild COVID-19. Via MiXCR, TCRdb re-called the 5' RACE reads, giving one row per CDR3 protein. The data contain 380,000 or so distinct CDR3 sequences, about 15% of them seen just once; the ten biggest clones take up roughly a fifth. Material: PBMCs or a T cell subset sorted from them (not recorded which). Every receptor here comes from a man aged 18 to 30 who had mild COVID-19 (a few samples of this study predate the infection). Cell type and time point are not known.

On this clonotype itself: A read error may produce the germline difference seen at one junction end. This chain connects TRBV5-6 to TRBJ1-5; D is undetermined. The V gene's germline CDR1 is SGHDT and CDR2 YYEEEE. The CDR3 runs to 13 residues. The chain's CDR3 is CASSQSIEQPLHF. As DNA, the CDR3 is TGTGCCAGCAGCCAGAGCATAGAGCAGCCCCTGCATTTT.

This clonotype was counted only a few times. The CDR3 DNA follows: TGTGCCAGCAGTTACGGACAGGGGATAAATCAGCCCCAGCATTTT. Its translation is CASSYGQGINQPQHF. The chain employs TRBV6-6 and TRBJ1-5, with 9 bases matching TRBD1. Trimming took 2 bases from V and 4 from J; bases not matched to a gene: 3. CDR3 size: 15 residues. The germline CDR1 and CDR2 sequences are MNHNY and SVGAGI (reference sequence).

This clonotype turned up a few times. The chain couples TRBV7-8 to TRBJ2-5; no definite D call. The CDR3 is 14 amino acids. Germline CDR1 reads SGHVS; CDR2 reads FQNEAQ. V was shortened by 0 bases and J by 5 bases, with 10 bases between the two germline ends. The CDR3 is CASSLALGKETQYF. DNA for the CDR3: TGTGCCAGCAGCTTAGCTCTGGGGAAGGAGACCCAGTACTTC.

The genes are TRBV7-9 and TRBJ1-2; 8 positions match TRBD1. V shed 5 bases and J 4 bases; nucleotides not matched to a gene: 6. Germline assignment: CDR1 SEHNR and CDR2 FQNEAQ (reference sequence). There are 14 residues in the CDR3. As DNA, the CDR3 is TGTGCCAGCAGCCAGACAGGGGTTAGCTATGGCTACACCTTC. Protein sequence: CASSQTGVSYGYTF.